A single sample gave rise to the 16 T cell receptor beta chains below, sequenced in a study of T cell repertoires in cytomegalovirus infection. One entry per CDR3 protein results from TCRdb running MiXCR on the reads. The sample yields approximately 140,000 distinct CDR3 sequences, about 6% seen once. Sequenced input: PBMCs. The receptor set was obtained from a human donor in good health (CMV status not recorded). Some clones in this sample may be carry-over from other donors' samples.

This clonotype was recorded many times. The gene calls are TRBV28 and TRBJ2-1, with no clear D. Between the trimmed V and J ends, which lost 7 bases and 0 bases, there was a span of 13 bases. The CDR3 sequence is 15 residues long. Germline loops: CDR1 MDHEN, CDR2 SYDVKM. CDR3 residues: CASIPWGGSYNEQFF. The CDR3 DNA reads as TGTGCCAGCATCCCCTGGGGTGGCTCCTACAATGAGCAGTTCTTC.

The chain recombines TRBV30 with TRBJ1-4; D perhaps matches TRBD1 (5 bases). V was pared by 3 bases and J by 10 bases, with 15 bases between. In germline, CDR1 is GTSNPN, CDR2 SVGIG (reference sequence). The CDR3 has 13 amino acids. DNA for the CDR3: TGTGCCTGGAGCCTTCCAGGGTTCGGAAAACTGTTTTTT. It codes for CAWSLPGFGKLFF.

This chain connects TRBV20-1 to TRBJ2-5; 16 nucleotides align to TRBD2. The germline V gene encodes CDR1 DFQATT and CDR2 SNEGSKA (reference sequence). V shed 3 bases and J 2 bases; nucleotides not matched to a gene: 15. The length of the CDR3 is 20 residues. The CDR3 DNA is TGCAGTGCTAGCAGAGATGGGGAGGGACTAGCGGGGGGGCGTCAAGAGACCCAGTACTTC. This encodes CSASRDGEGLAGGRQETQYF.

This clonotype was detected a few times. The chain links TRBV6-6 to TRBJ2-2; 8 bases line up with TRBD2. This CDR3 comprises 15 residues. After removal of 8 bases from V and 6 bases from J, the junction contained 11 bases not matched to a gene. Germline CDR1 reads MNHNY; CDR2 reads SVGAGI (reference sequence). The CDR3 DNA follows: TGTGCCAGCGTCACGGGGGGGCGGGTGGCCGGGGAGCTGTTTTTT. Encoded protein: CASVTGGRVAGELFF.

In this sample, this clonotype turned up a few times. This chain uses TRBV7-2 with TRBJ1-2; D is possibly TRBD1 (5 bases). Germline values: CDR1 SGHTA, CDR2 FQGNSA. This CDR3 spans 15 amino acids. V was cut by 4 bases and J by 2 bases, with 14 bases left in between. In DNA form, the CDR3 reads TGTGCCAGCAGCTCCAACGGGGCAGTGAACTATGGCTACACCTTC. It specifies CASSSNGAVNYGYTF.

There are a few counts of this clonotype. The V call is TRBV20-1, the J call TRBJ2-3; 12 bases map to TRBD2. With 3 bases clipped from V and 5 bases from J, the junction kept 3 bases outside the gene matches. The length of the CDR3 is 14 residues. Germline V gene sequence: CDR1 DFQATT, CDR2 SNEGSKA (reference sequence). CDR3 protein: CSASRLAGVDTQYF. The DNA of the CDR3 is TGCAGTGCTAGCCGACTAGCGGGGGTAGATACGCAGTATTTT.

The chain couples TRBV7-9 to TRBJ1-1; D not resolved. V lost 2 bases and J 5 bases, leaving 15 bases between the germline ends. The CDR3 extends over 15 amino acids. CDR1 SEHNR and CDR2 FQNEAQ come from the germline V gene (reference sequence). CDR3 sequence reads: CASSLQTPLGTEAFF. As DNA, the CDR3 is TGTGCCAGCAGCTTACAGACACCCTTGGGGACTGAAGCTTTCTTT.

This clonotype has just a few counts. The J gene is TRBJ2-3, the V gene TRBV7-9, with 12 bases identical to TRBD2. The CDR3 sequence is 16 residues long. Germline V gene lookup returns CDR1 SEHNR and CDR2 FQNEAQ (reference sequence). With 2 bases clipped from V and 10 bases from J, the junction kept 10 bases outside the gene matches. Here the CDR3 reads CASSLPTSGGVDAQYF. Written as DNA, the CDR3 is TGTGCCAGCAGCTTACCGACTAGCGGGGGAGTTGACGCGCAGTATTTT.

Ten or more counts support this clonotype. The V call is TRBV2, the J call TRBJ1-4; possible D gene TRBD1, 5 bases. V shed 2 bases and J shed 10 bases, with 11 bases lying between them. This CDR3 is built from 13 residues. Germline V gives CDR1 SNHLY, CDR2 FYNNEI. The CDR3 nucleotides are TGTGCCAGCAGTGAATGGCAGGGAGGAAAACTGTTTTTT. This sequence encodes CASSEWQGGKLFF.

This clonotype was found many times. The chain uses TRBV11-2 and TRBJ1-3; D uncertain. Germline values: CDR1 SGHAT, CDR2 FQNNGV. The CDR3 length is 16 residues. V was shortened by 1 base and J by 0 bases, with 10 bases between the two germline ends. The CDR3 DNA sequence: TGTGCCAGCAGCTTAGTGGGCAGAAGCTCTGGAAACACCATATATTTT. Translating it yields CASSLVGRSSGNTIYF.

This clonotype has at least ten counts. The CDR3 DNA reads TGTGCCAGCAGCCCGCGGGGGAGGGAAGAGACCCAGTACTTC. This translates into CASSPRGREETQYF. The chain is built from TRBV7-3 and TRBJ2-5; 7 bases agree with TRBD2. CDR3 length: 14 amino acids. The germline V gene has CDR1 SGHTA and CDR2 FQGTGA. J lost 3 bases, V lost 5 bases, and 6 bases had no gene match.

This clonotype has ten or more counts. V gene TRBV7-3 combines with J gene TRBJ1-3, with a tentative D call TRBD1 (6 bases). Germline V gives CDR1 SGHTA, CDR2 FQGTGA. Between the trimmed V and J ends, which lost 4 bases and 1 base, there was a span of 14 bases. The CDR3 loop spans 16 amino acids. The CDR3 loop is CASSSGPGASGNTIYF. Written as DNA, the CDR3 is TGTGCCAGCAGCTCCGGACCGGGGGCATCTGGAAACACCATATATTTT.

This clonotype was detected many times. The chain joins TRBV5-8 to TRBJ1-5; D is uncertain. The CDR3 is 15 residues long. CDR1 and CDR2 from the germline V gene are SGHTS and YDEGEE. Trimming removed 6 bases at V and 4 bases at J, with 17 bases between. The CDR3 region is CASTREDPRNQPQHF. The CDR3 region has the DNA TGTGCCAGCACCCGCGAAGACCCTAGAAATCAGCCCCAGCATTTT.

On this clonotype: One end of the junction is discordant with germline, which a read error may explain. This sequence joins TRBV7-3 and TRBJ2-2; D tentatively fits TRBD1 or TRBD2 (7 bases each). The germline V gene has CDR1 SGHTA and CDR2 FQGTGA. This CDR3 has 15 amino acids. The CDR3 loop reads CGSGTAAANTGELFF. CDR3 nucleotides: TGTGGCAGCGGGACAGCCGCCGCTAACACCGGGGAGCTGTTTTTT.

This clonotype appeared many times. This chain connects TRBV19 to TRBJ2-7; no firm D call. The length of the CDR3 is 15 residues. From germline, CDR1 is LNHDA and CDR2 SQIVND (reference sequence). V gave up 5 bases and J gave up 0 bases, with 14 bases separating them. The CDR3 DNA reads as TGTGCCAGTAGTCTTAGCCCATCGAACTCCTACGAGCAGTACTTC. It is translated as CASSLSPSNSYEQYF.

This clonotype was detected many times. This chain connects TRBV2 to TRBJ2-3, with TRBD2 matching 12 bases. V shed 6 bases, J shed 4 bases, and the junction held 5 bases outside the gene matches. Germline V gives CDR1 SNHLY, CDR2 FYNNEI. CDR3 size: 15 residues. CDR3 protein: CASRELAGGADTQYF. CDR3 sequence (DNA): TGTGCCAGCAGAGAACTAGCGGGGGGCGCAGATACGCAGTATTTT.